The 27 T cell receptor beta chains presented below share a single source sample, sequenced in a study of response to subunit inactivated influenza vaccine. TCRdb re-called the RT-PCR reads with MiXCR, one entry per CDR3 protein. In the table there are 710,000 or so distinct CDR3 sequences, about a sixth of which are singletons. Sequencing used PBMCs from blood, obtained about 12 days after vaccination. The receptors were sampled from a man aged 50-60 years who received an inactivated influenza vaccine.

J is TRBJ2-7 and V is TRBV5-1; D is ambiguous. V gave up 0 bases and J gave up 5 bases, with 12 bases separating them. CDR1 and CDR2 from the germline V gene are SGHRS and YFSETQ. The CDR3 loop spans 14 amino acids. This CDR3 is CASSLAAGDHEQYF. The CDR3 DNA is TGCGCCAGCAGCTTGGCGGCAGGTGACCACGAGCAGTACTTC.

The gene calls are TRBV29-1 and TRBJ1-1; D uncertain. Germline V gene sequence: CDR1 SQVTM, CDR2 ANQGSEA. This CDR3 has 14 residues. Trimming left V 1 base short and J 1 base short, with 10 bases between. CDR3 coding DNA: TGCAGCGTTGAAGCCCTACTGCAGAACACTGAAGCTTTCTTT. It codes for CSVEALLQNTEAFF.

This clonotype was detected many times. DNA for the CDR3: TGTGCCAGTAGTAGGGATCAGGGGGTGTTTGGAAGGACCAAAGTGGGAAAGCAGTTCTTC. Protein: CASSRDQGVFGRTKVGKQFF. The chain uses TRBV19 and TRBJ2-1, with 7 bases that match TRBD1. Germline lookup yields CDR1 LNHDA and CDR2 SQIVND (reference sequence). Trimming cost V 4 bases and J 11 bases; bases outside gene matches: 29. The CDR3 is 20 residues long.

This clonotype was recorded a few times. The chain carries TRBV12-3 or TRBV12-4 and TRBJ2-1, with 8 bases aligning to TRBD2. The V gene end was trimmed by 5 bases and the J gene end by 6 bases; junction bases not matched to a gene: 9. This CDR3 has 15 residues. CDR3 amino acids: CASSISGDGSNEQFF. CDR3 sequence (DNA): TGTGCCAGCAGTATTAGCGGGGATGGATCCAATGAGCAGTTCTTC.

The chain recombines TRBV6-2 or TRBV6-3 with TRBJ2-7; 7 bases match TRBD2. The germline gives CDR1 MNHEY, CDR2 SVGEGT. There are 14 residues in the CDR3. Germline trimming cut 8 bases from V and 1 base from J; bases unmatched to any gene: 8. The CDR3 DNA reads as TGTGCCAGCCGTGGACTAGTATCATCCTACGAGCAGTACTTC. This sequence encodes CASRGLVSSYEQYF.

This clonotype appeared a few times. The chain has TRBV3-1 and TRBJ1-1, with D perhaps TRBD1 (5 bases). V gave up 4 bases and J gave up 4 bases, with 13 bases separating them. The CDR3 loop spans 14 amino acids. The germline gives CDR1 LGHDT, CDR2 YNNKEL (reference sequence). The CDR3 nucleotides read TGTGCCAGCAGCCGGGCTCGGAGGGGCACTGAAGCTTTCTTT. Translating it yields CASSRARRGTEAFF. Drawing the rest from reference TRBV3-1 and TRBJ1-1, the complete variable domain is DTAVSQTPKYLVTQMGNDKSIKCEQNLGHDTMYWYKQDSKKFLKIMFSYNNKELIINETVPNRFSPKSPDKAHLNLHINSLELGDSAVYFCASSRARRGTEAFFGQGTRLTVV.

In its sample, this clonotype was seen a few times. The V gene is TRBV6-2 or TRBV6-3, the J gene TRBJ2-3; D possibly corresponds to TRBD1 (5 bases). CDR3 size: 14 residues. Germline values: CDR1 MNHEY, CDR2 SVGEGT. V was pared by 7 bases and J by 2 bases, with 13 bases between. CDR3 in amino acids: CASTHRKHTDTQYF. Here the CDR3 DNA reads TGTGCCAGCACCCACAGGAAACACACAGATACGCAGTATTTT.

This clonotype has only a few counts. The chain links TRBV6-1 to TRBJ2-7; D remains unclear. Germline values: CDR1 MNHNS, CDR2 SASEGT. The CDR3 totals 13 residues. Between the trimmed V and J ends, which lost 6 bases and 2 bases, there was a span of 11 bases. Written as DNA, the CDR3 is TGTGCCAGCAGACCGACGGCTGCCTACGAGCAGTACTTC. Translating gives CASRPTAAYEQYF.

The J gene is TRBJ2-4, the V gene TRBV11-2; a weak D match, TRBD1 (8 bases). Germline-derived CDR1 and CDR2 are SGHAT and FQNNGV. V lost 5 bases to trimming and J lost 12 bases, with 17 bases between them. The CDR3 runs 13 residues. CDR3 DNA: TGTGCCAGCAGCATAAGCGGGACAGGCAATCAGTACTTC. This codes for CASSISGTGNQYF.

The V and J genes are TRBV6-6 and TRBJ1-6; TRBD1 agrees at 8 bases. From germline, CDR1 is MNHNY and CDR2 SVGAGI (reference sequence). The length of the CDR3 is 13 residues. Unmatched junction bases numbered 6, after V lost 10 bases and J lost 7 bases. CDR3 region: CATRGQANSPLHF. CDR3 nucleotides: TGTGCCACCCGGGGACAGGCAAATTCACCCCTCCACTTT.

The rearrangement joins TRBV6-1 to TRBJ1-1; TRBD1 might be the D (6 bases). The CDR3 runs to 14 residues. Germline V gene lookup returns CDR1 MNHNS and CDR2 SASEGT. Trimming shortened V by 8 bases and J by 0 bases, and 13 bases separated the two germline ends. For the CDR3, the DNA is TGTGCCAGCCTAGTGGACAGAGTGAACACTGAAGCTTTCTTT. It encodes CASLVDRVNTEAFF.

The V gene is TRBV11-2, the J gene TRBJ2-5; 11 bases align to TRBD2. This CDR3 is 16 amino acids long. CDR1 and CDR2 (germline): SGHAT, FQNNGV. V lost 2 bases and J lost 5; bases outside the gene matches: 7. The CDR3 region is CASSLSLSGGAETQYF. Written as DNA, the CDR3 is TGTGCCAGCAGCTTATCCCTTAGCGGGGGGGCCGAGACCCAGTACTTC.

This clonotype was observed at least ten times. The chain has TRBV4-2 and TRBJ2-3; 9 bases fit TRBD2. Germline V gene data show CDR1 as LGHNA and CDR2 as YNFKEQ. The CDR3 extends over 15 amino acids. Unmatched junction bases numbered 7, after V lost 3 bases and J lost 6 bases. The CDR3 loop is CASSQGGLAGDTQYF. For the CDR3, the DNA is TGTGCCAGCAGCCAGGGGGGACTAGCAGGGGATACGCAGTATTTT.

The chain uses TRBV5-1 and TRBJ2-3; 12 positions agree with TRBD2. J was trimmed by 4 bases and V by 5 bases; bases with no gene match: 8. The CDR3 is 16 residues long. The germline V gene encodes CDR1 SGHRS and CDR2 YFSETQ. CDR3 coding DNA: TGCGCCAGCAGTGGGCTAGCGGGAGGGGCATCAGATACGCAGTATTTT. Protein sequence: CASSGLAGGASDTQYF.

The chain employs TRBV3-1 and TRBJ1-2; 9 bases are a match to TRBD1. Germline loops: CDR1 LGHDT, CDR2 YNNKEL (reference sequence). This CDR3 spans 18 amino acids. V lost 1 base to trimming and J lost 0 bases; unmatched junction nucleotides: 9. For the CDR3, the DNA is TGTGCCAGCAGCCAAGTATTTGCGGACAGGGGACCTAACTATGGCTACACCTTC. This translates into CASSQVFADRGPNYGYTF.

The CDR3 region has the DNA TGCGCCAGCAGCATGAGCTCCTACGAGCAGTACTTC. It encodes CASSMSSYEQYF. The chain recombines TRBV5-1 with TRBJ2-7; D uncertain. The germline V gene has CDR1 SGHRS and CDR2 YFSETQ. The CDR3 has 12 residues. The ends were cut back, 4 bases at V and 0 bases at J, with 5 bases in the middle.

This clonotype turned up a few times. This rearrangement joins TRBV7-9 to TRBJ2-5; D is unclear. Germline values: CDR1 SEHNR, CDR2 FQNEAQ (reference sequence). There are 14 residues in the CDR3. The V end was cut by 2 bases, the J end by 3 bases, with 10 bases between. CDR3: CASSLPRMEETQYF. As DNA, the CDR3 is TGTGCCAGCAGCTTACCTAGGATGGAAGAGACCCAGTACTTC.

The sample holds a few counts of this clonotype. The chain employs TRBV20-1 and TRBJ2-5; D is undetermined. Germline CDR1 is DFQATT and CDR2 is SNEGSKA (reference sequence). The V end was cut by 2 bases, the J end by 0 bases, with 4 bases between. The CDR3 is made up of 12 amino acids. The chain's CDR3 is CSARWDQETQYF. The CDR3 DNA sequence: TGCAGTGCTAGATGGGACCAAGAGACCCAGTACTTC.

The chain uses TRBV9 and TRBJ2-7; 8 bases are a match to TRBD1. This CDR3 contains 13 residues. CDR1 and CDR2 from the germline V gene are SGDLS and YYNGEE. The junction had 6 bases not matched to a gene; V was cut back by 4 bases and J by 6 bases. The CDR3 region is CASSRGQGVEQYF. CDR3 coding DNA: TGTGCCAGCAGCAGAGGACAGGGTGTCGAGCAGTACTTC. The whole variable domain, filled in from reference TRBV9 and TRBJ2-7, reads DSGVTQTPKHLITATGQRVTLRCSPRSGDLSVYWYQQSLDQGLQFLIQYYNGEERAKGNILERFSAQQFPDLHSELNLSSLELGDSALYFCASSRGQGVEQYFGPGTRLTVT.

This clonotype was recorded a few times. The chain recombines TRBV29-1 with TRBJ2-1, with 9 nucleotides matching TRBD2. CDR3 length: 16 residues. Per the germline V gene, CDR1 is SQVTM and CDR2 is ANQGSEA. Losses at the gene ends were 0 bases for V and 4 bases for J; bases not matched to a gene: 7. CDR3 sequence (DNA): TGCAGCGTTGAAGATCGAGAGACTAGCGGATACAATGAGCAGTTCTTC. Translated, it gives CSVEDRETSGYNEQFF.

The V call is TRBV28, the J call TRBJ2-3; 8 nucleotides line up with TRBD1. CDR3 length equals 17 residues. In germline, CDR1 is MDHEN, CDR2 SYDVKM. Unmatched junction bases numbered 11, after V lost 3 bases and J lost 3 bases. As DNA, the CDR3 is TGTGCCAGCAGTTTGGAGAGATTCCACAGGGGGACAGATACGCAGTATTTT. Translated, it gives CASSLERFHRGTDTQYF.

The chain links TRBV4-3 to TRBJ2-7; TRBD1 is a possible D gene (7 bases). Trimming left V 1 base short and J 6 bases short, with 25 bases between. CDR1 and CDR2 from the germline V gene are LGHNA and YSLEER. The CDR3 is made up of 18 amino acids. CDR3 in DNA: TGCGCCAGCAGCCAAGCGCCCCTCCTGGGCAGGGGGGATTCCGAGCAGTACTTC. This translates into CASSQAPLLGRGDSEQYF.

V and J are TRBV20-1 and TRBJ2-2; a possible D gene is TRBD1 (6 bases). Trimming cost V 1 base and J 6 bases, with 18 bases left between them. This CDR3 spans 16 amino acids. Germline CDR1 DFQATT, CDR2 SNEGSKA (reference sequence). The CDR3 DNA is TGCAGTGCTAGAGGTTGGGACAACCAAGGGGCCGGGGAGCTGTTTTTT. It specifies CSARGWDNQGAGELFF.

This clonotype was seen a few times. The chain carries TRBV7-9 and TRBJ2-3; D is perhaps TRBD2 (6 bases). With 5 bases removed from V and 0 bases from J, the gap between germline ends came to 12 bases. The CDR3 is 15 residues long. From germline, CDR1 is SEHNR and CDR2 FQNEAQ (reference sequence). As DNA, the CDR3 is TGTGCCAGCAGCGTTAGCGGACCCAGCACAGATACGCAGTATTTT. Translating gives CASSVSGPSTDTQYF.

The rearrangement links TRBV5-6 to TRBJ2-1; D not resolved. The CDR3 extends over 17 amino acids. Trimming stripped 4 bases from V and 5 bases from J, with 22 bases between. The germline V gene has CDR1 SGHDT and CDR2 YYEEEE. DNA of the CDR3: TGTGCCAGCAGCCTCCCGGGCCTCAGCAACCAAAACAATGAGCAGTTCTTC. It yields the protein CASSLPGLSNQNNEQFF. Full variable domain (rest looked up from reference TRBV5-6 and TRBJ2-1): DAGVTQSPTHLIKTRGQQVTLRCSPKSGHDTVSWYQQALGQGPQFIFQYYEEEERQRGNFPDRFSGHQFPNYSSELNVNALLLGDSALYLCASSLPGLSNQNNEQFFGPGTRLTVL.

The chain couples TRBV20-1 to TRBJ2-1; 15 bases agree with TRBD2. Germline V CDR1 and CDR2: DFQATT, SNEGSKA (reference sequence). Trimming took 5 bases from V and 7 from J; bases not matched to a gene: 9. CDR3 size: 16 residues. CDR3 in DNA: TGCAGTGCTGGACTAGCGGGAGGGCGAGGGAGGAATGAGCAGTTCTTC. Amino acids: CSAGLAGGRGRNEQFF.

This chain uses TRBV3-1 with TRBJ2-1; TRBD1 matches 11 bases. The germline gives CDR1 LGHDT, CDR2 YNNKEL (reference sequence). J was trimmed by 8 bases and V by 3 bases; bases with no gene match: 0. The CDR3 is made up of 13 amino acids. CDR3 sequence reads: CASSQDRGHEQFF. The CDR3 DNA sequence: TGTGCCAGCAGCCAGGACAGGGGGCATGAGCAGTTCTTC.